This T cell receptor beta chain was captured by sequencing in a study of human T cells and chemical hapten exposure (dated by TCRdb to about 2021). For context, the study as a whole: For sensitization, 2% DPC in acetone was applied to a roughly 2 cm by roughly 2 cm area of upper inner arm skin. Alopecia areata with under or over 50% scalp involvement, alopecia totalis and alopecia universalis were represented in the patient cohort, which was mostly female. Throughout the study period of roughly 24 weeks, patients also received therapeutic DPC doses to the scalp every week. Libraries were combined into a pool for sequencing, and differences in TCR yield between samples came mainly from small differences in library volumes within the pool. For TCR sequencing, blood came from twenty-nine alopecia patients at anywhere from one to four time points (pre-sensitization, 2, 6 and 24 weeks). Blood samples were taken from patients before sensitization (week 0) and then at 2, 6 and about 24 weeks after DPC sensitization. This study followed changes in the peripheral blood TCR repertoire in vivo during primary and secondary sensitization of alopecia patients to the hapten diphenylcyclopropenone (DPC). Patch testing was done on the upper back using Finn chambers containing 0.01% DPC, and results were scored after 6 days according to International Contact Dermatitis Research Group standards. Overall study results and their limits: After repeated subsampling, the strength of the expansion versus patch-test correlation and the threshold at which it became significant changed. Expanded TCRs formed significantly more large CDR3 similarity clusters than pre-sensitization or healthy control sets, consistent with antigen-driven responses. Because all patients had alopecia, a presumed autoimmune disease, the immune response of the patients might differ from that of healthy individuals. DPC sensitization did not change the number of TCRs with a frequency above 1 in 1000, and there was no evidence of changes in global repertoire structure. Patch test score correlated positively with the number of PT1 expanded TCRs, reaching significance at thresholds 8, 16 and 32 but not at 4.

The library was generated by RACE. The run used a NextSeq 500. During library preparation, unique molecular identifiers were attached to individual cDNA molecules so that TCRs could be counted quantitatively and reproducibly. For every blood RNA sample, sequencing covered both the TCR alpha and TCR beta chains. From the authors' description of their analysis: Samples had a median of about 96,000 TCRs, with a range from roughly 20,000 to 690,600. V, J and CDR3 annotation of the TCR reads was carried out using the Decombinator software suite. To make PS versus PT1 abundance plots, every sample was subsampled to the same number of TCRs (28,000). Expanded TCRs were defined as absent before sensitization and observed at least eight times at the 2-week time point. TCRdb's own reprocessing of the public reads used fastp at Q25 and MiXCR and kept productive beta chains. Each entry merges the rows of one CDR3 protein and shows their most common DNA and genes. These V and J calls derive from TCRdb rather than the authors' analysis. The sample table records about 120,000 distinct CDR3 sequences; roughly 13% of these occur just once. The ten top clones hold about 3% of the sample.

In light of the paper, this sample's time point label describes: pre-sensitization, week 0. The sample's treatment or condition label, in plain terms: therapeutic diphenylcyclopropenone sensitization with weekly scalp DPC. At each patch-test visit, blood was drawn before the patch test was applied. To be eligible, patients had to be aged 18 to 70, diagnosed with alopecia and judged suitable for DPC therapy, while pregnant patients were excluded. Total RNA was isolated from unfractionated whole blood collected in Tempus Blood RNA tubes. As regards this clonotype: Its antigen is unknown. Base quality data are lacking; no much larger clone is found one base away.

CDR1 and CDR2, looked up from the germline V gene, are LGHNA and YNFKEQ. Taken from cysteine to phenylalanine, the CDR3 has 14 residues. Kept here is only the CDR3 DNA, which spans 42 bases and is read in frame from base 1. V is clipped by 0 bases and J by 6 bases, and the sequence between their germline boundaries is 12 bases long. Sequencing was performed on whole blood, taken in connection with sensitization to the hapten diphenylcyclopropenone (DPC). The sequence was obtained from a woman aged 18-29 years with alopecia areata. Some clones in this sample may be carry-over from other donors' samples. This sequence uses TRBV4-2 and TRBJ2-7; TRBD2 is a weak D gene call, 6 bases matching. The DNA sequence reads TGTGCCAGCAGCCAAGATTATCGGGGACTCGAGCAGTACTTC. Translated, it reads CASSQDYRGLEQYF.